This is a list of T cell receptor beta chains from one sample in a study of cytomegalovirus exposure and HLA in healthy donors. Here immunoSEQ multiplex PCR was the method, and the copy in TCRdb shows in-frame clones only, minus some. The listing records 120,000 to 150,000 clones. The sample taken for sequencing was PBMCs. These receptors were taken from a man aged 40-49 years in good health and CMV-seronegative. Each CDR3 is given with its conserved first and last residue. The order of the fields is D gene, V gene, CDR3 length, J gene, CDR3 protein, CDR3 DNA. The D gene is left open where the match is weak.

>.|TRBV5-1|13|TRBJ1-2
CASSSDTDYGYTF
TGCGCCAGCAGCTCCGACACTGACTATGGCTACACCTTC
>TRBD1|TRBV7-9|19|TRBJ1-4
CASSIRHRDSQTTNEKLFF
TGTGCCAGCAGCATACGACATAGGGACAGCCAAACAACTAATGAAAAACTGTTTTTT
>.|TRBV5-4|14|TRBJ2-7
CASSSRAGSYEQYF
TGTGCCAGCAGCTCGAGGGCAGGCTCCTACGAGCAGTACTTC
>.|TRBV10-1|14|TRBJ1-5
CASSRDFGAQPQHF
TGCGCCAGCAGTCGGGACTTTGGGGCTCAGCCCCAGCATTTT
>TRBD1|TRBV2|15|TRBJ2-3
CASSDVGQGTDTQYF
TGTGCCAGCAGTGATGTGGGACAGGGGACAGATACGCAGTATTTT
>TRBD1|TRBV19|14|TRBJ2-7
CASKQDRGAYEQYF
TGTGCCAGTAAACAAGACAGGGGCGCCTACGAGCAGTACTTC
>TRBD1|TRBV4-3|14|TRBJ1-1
CASSQGTGEGVAFF
TGCGCCAGCAGCCAAGGGACAGGGGAGGGCGTAGCTTTCTTT
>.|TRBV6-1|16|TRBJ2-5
CASSDRTRGNQETQYF
TGTGCCAGCAGTGATCGGACAAGGGGGAATCAAGAGACCCAGTACTTC
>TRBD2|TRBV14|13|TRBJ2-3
CASSPAGGDTQYF
TGTGCCAGCAGCCCCGCGGGGGGAGATACGCAGTATTTT
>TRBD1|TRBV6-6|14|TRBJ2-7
CASSIQGVGNEQYF
TGTGCCAGCAGTATCCAGGGGGTTGGGAACGAGCAGTACTTC
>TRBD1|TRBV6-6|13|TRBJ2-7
CASGGQGAGEQYF
TGTGCCAGCGGCGGACAGGGGGCCGGCGAGCAGTACTTC
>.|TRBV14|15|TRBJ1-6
CASSQTQGNNSPLHF
TGTGCCAGCAGCCAAACTCAGGGTAATAATTCACCCCTCCACTTT
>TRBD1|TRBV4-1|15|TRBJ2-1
CASSQGQGPYNEQFF
TGCGCCAGCAGCCAAGGACAGGGGCCCTACAATGAGCAGTTCTTC
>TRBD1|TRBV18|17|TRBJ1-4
CASSSVNEGAQNEKLFF
TGTGCCAGCTCATCAGTAAATGAGGGGGCGCAAAATGAAAAACTGTTTTTT
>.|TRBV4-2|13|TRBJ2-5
CASSQLGRETQYF
TGTGCCAGCAGCCAACTGGGGAGGGAGACCCAGTACTTC